The 29 T cell receptor beta chains given below trace back to one sample, sequenced in a study of blood T cells in healthy people across ages. Through a sample-barcoded 5' primer and a J-beta primer mix, a second PCR was run for 7 to 11 cycles. MiXCR, applied by TCRdb to the 5' RACE reads, yields one record per CDR3 protein. The sample lists around 650,000 distinct CDR3 sequences, around 38% occurring once. Sequencing used blood. The receptors were sampled from a man aged 80 or over in good health.

There are a few counts of this clonotype. This chain uses TRBV7-2 with TRBJ2-3; possibly TRBD2 for D (6 bases). The V gene lost 6 bases and the J gene lost 4 bases, with 14 bases spanning the gap. Germline lookup yields CDR1 SGHTA and CDR2 FQGNSA. The CDR3 sequence is 14 residues long. In DNA, the CDR3 is TGTGCCAGCAGGGGACTTACTGTGGCAGATACGCAGTATTTT. Its translation: CASRGLTVADTQYF.

Points on this clonotype: The junction and the germline gene differ at one end; a read error may be behind it. The chain couples TRBV6-2 or TRBV6-3 to TRBJ1-6, with a weak D call TRBD1 (5 bases). CDR1 is MNHEY and CDR2 is SVGEGT in the germline V gene. This CDR3 spans 12 amino acids. DNA for the CDR3: TGTGCCAGCACCGACAGTAATTCACCCCCCCACTTT. Its protein is CASTDSNSPPHF.

The chain recombines TRBV29-1 with TRBJ2-7; D perhaps matches TRBD1 (5 bases). The ends were cut back, 5 bases at V and 0 bases at J, with 20 bases in the middle. Germline CDR1 reads SQVTM; CDR2 reads ANQGSEA. The CDR3 is 16 amino acids. In DNA, the CDR3 is TGCAGCGTTAACGCCCCCCAGGGTGGTGGCTCCTACGAGCAGTACTTC. It is translated as CSVNAPQGGGSYEQYF.

The table lists this clonotype with a count of one. This chain uses TRBV18 with TRBJ1-5; no firm D call. This CDR3 has 13 residues. V lost 3 bases and J lost 7, with 10 bases in between. Germline CDR1 and CDR2: KGHSH and LQKENI. This CDR3 is CASSPWREQPQHF. The CDR3 DNA reads TGTGCCAGCTCACCGTGGAGGGAGCAGCCCCAGCATTTT.

This clonotype was detected only a few times. The V call is TRBV5-1, the J call TRBJ2-5; D possibly matches TRBD1 or TRBD2 (5 bases each). This CDR3 has 15 amino acids. The ends were cut back, 4 bases at V and 3 bases at J, with 16 bases in the middle. The germline gives CDR1 SGHRS, CDR2 YFSETQ. The CDR3 sequence: CASSPGPGLEETQYF. CDR3 DNA: TGCGCCAGCAGCCCGGGGCCGGGTTTAGAAGAGACCCAGTACTTC.

This clonotype came up a few times. This may come from a read error, since a much larger clone is one base off. V gene TRBV7-6 combines with J gene TRBJ1-6, with no clear D. CDR3 length: 16 amino acids. Germline-derived CDR1 and CDR2 are SGHVS and FNYEAQ. Trimming left V 1 base short and J 6 bases short, with 13 bases between. The CDR3 here is CASSLEAGMINSPLHF. CDR3 bases: TGTGCCAGCAGCTTAGAGGCAGGAATGATTAATTCACCCCTCCACTTT.

In its sample, this clonotype was seen a few times. This chain joins TRBV9 and TRBJ1-1; D is perhaps TRBD1 (6 bases). V lost 0 bases, J lost 10 bases, and 19 bases lay in between. The CDR3 has 15 residues. The germline V gene has CDR1 SGDLS and CDR2 YYNGEE. The CDR3, as DNA: TGTGCCAGCAGCGTAGGGGTCAGGGGCGAGGAGAGAGCTTTCTTT. Its protein product is CASSVGVRGEERAFF.

The rearrangement joins TRBV6-2 or TRBV6-3 to TRBJ1-2; no definite D call. Trimming removed 6 bases from V and 3 bases from J, with 8 bases in between. Germline CDR1 MNHEY, CDR2 SVGEGT. This CDR3 is 12 amino acids long. The CDR3 DNA sequence: TGTGCCAGCAGCCAACAGTACTATGGCTACACCTTC. This sequence encodes CASSQQYYGYTF.

The rearrangement links TRBV7-9 to TRBJ1-4, with D maybe TRBD1 (5 bases). The CDR3 loop spans 17 amino acids. Looked up from germline, CDR1 is SEHNR and CDR2 is FQNEAQ (reference sequence). V was cut by 1 base and J by 0 bases, with 12 bases left in between. DNA for the CDR3: TGTGCCAGCAGCTTAGGAGGTCAGGGTGCAACTAATGAAAAACTGTTTTTT. Translation: CASSLGGQGATNEKLFF.

The chain couples TRBV9 to TRBJ1-6; TRBD1 aligns across 9 bases. Germline CDR1 and CDR2: SGDLS and YYNGEE. The CDR3 has 15 residues. Germline trimming cut 3 bases from V and 5 bases from J; bases unmatched to any gene: 3. For the CDR3, the DNA is TGTGCCAGCAGCGGGGGGACAGGGAATAATTCACCCCTCCACTTT. This codes for CASSGGTGNNSPLHF. The complete variable domain, with remaining parts taken from reference TRBV9 and TRBJ1-6, reads DSGVTQTPKHLITATGQRVTLRCSPRSGDLSVYWYQQSLDQGLQFLIQYYNGEERAKGNILERFSAQQFPDLHSELNLSSLELGDSALYFCASSGGTGNNSPLHFGNGTRLTVT.

As concerns this clonotype: One base away lies a much larger clone, so this may be a sequencing read error. The rearrangement links TRBV12-3 or TRBV12-4 to TRBJ2-5; D is unclear. Trimming pared 5 bases from V and 1 base from J, leaving 8 bases between. The CDR3 covers 13 residues. Here the CDR3 DNA reads TGTGCCAGCAGTCCCGAGGCCCAAGAGACCCAGTACTTC. Amino acids: CASSPEAQETQYF.

The J gene is TRBJ2-1, the V gene TRBV7-2; no clear D. The CDR3 has 13 residues. The V gene lost 1 base and the J gene lost 8 bases, with 9 bases spanning the gap. Germline V lookup: CDR1 SGHTA, CDR2 FQGNSA. This chain's CDR3 is CASSLEKWDEQFF. CDR3 DNA sequence: TGTGCCAGCAGCTTAGAGAAGTGGGATGAGCAGTTCTTC.

The J gene is TRBJ2-7, the V gene TRBV6-6; a weak D match, TRBD2 (6 bases). The germline V and J ends were trimmed by 8 bases and 4 bases, with 18 bases remaining between them. Germline V lookup: CDR1 MNHNY, CDR2 SVGAGI (reference sequence). The CDR3 sequence is 14 residues long. The CDR3 DNA follows: TGTGCCAGCTCAAGCCAGGCGGAGGGGTACGAGCAGTACTTC. It yields the protein CASSSQAEGYEQYF.

The V call is TRBV6-5, the J call TRBJ1-1; D remains ambiguous. The V gene's germline CDR1 is MNHEY and CDR2 SVGAGI. CDR3 size: 12 residues. Trimming left V 2 bases short and J 10 bases short, with 11 bases between. The CDR3 DNA reads TGTGCCAGCAGTTACAAGGGAATGGGAGCTTTCTTT. Translated, it gives CASSYKGMGAFF.

The V gene is TRBV27, the J gene TRBJ2-7; 9 nucleotides match TRBD1. Trimming cost V 8 bases and J 2 bases; bases outside gene matches: 4. The CDR3 totals 13 residues. Germline V gene sequence: CDR1 MNHEY, CDR2 SMNVEV (reference sequence). DNA of the CDR3: TGTGCCAGCGTGGGGACAGGGACCTACGAGCAGTACTTC. This encodes CASVGTGTYEQYF.

The rearrangement links TRBV5-1 to TRBJ2-5; 9 nucleotides match TRBD1. V lost 4 bases and J lost 11; bases outside the gene matches: 15. Germline CDR1 reads SGHRS; CDR2 reads YFSETQ. The CDR3 is 15 residues long. The CDR3: CASSTPGQGYNEQYF. CDR3 sequence (DNA): TGCGCCAGCAGCACCCCGGGACAGGGCTACAATGAGCAGTACTTC.

The V gene is TRBV6-5, the J gene TRBJ2-3; weak D call: TRBD2 (6 bases). With 7 bases removed from V and 1 base from J, the gap between germline ends came to 12 bases. CDR1 and CDR2 (germline): MNHEY, SVGAGI. The CDR3 extends over 14 amino acids. The CDR3 region has the DNA TGTGCCAGCACCGGGACTGGGGGCACAGATACGCAGTATTTT. It specifies CASTGTGGTDTQYF.

The sample holds a few counts of this clonotype. V gene TRBV6-2 or TRBV6-3 combines with J gene TRBJ1-1, with 7 bases fitting TRBD1. CDR3 length: 15 residues. Looked up from germline, CDR1 is MNHEY and CDR2 is SVGEGT. Trimming removed 8 bases from V and 2 bases from J; junction bases left unmatched: 11. The CDR3 region is CASLTTDRHNTEAFF. The CDR3, as DNA: TGTGCCAGCCTTACAACGGACAGGCATAACACTGAAGCTTTCTTT.

This clonotype was counted between two and nine times. V usage is TRBV7-9 and J usage is TRBJ1-1, with 7 bases matching TRBD1. The length of the CDR3 is 14 residues. CDR1 and CDR2 from the germline V gene are SEHNR and FQNEAQ (reference sequence). V was clipped by 3 bases and J by 3 bases; unmatched bases: 4. The CDR3 bases are TGTGCCAGCAGCTTTCGAGGGGGCGACACTGAAGCTTTCTTT. It is translated as CASSFRGGDTEAFF.

The gene calls are TRBV5-1 and TRBJ1-2, with TRBD1 matching 7 bases. There are 15 residues in the CDR3. With 4 bases clipped from V and 8 bases from J, the junction kept 14 bases outside the gene matches. CDR1 and CDR2 (germline): SGHRS, YFSETQ. Here the CDR3 reads CASSTDRDPPGGYTF. The CDR3 DNA sequence: TGCGCCAGCAGCACTGACAGGGACCCCCCAGGGGGCTACACCTTC.

This clonotype was observed a single time. A much larger clone lies a single base off, so this may be a read error. This chain links TRBV25-1 with TRBJ2-1, with D tentatively TRBD1 (6 bases). The V gene's germline CDR1 is MGHDK and CDR2 SYGVNS. This CDR3 contains 13 residues. Between the trimmed V and J ends, which lost 7 bases and 10 bases, there was a span of 17 bases. Written as DNA, the CDR3 is TGTGCCAGCAATAAACAGGGTGGCTACGAGCAGTTCTTC. Translating gives CASNKQGGYEQFF.

This clonotype has a handful of counts. This chain links TRBV24-1 with TRBJ1-4, with 8 nucleotides matching TRBD1. Germline lookup yields CDR1 KGHDR and CDR2 SFDVKD. This CDR3 is 14 amino acids long. V lost 3 bases, J lost 7 bases, and 3 bases stayed unmatched. The CDR3 DNA sequence: TGTGCCACCAGTGATCCAGGGGGCGGTGAAAAACTGTTTTTT. This codes for CATSDPGGGEKLFF.

The chain uses TRBV9 and TRBJ1-6, with D perhaps matching TRBD1 (5 bases). There are 14 residues in the CDR3. V dropped 4 bases and J dropped 6 bases, with 11 bases sitting between them. Germline loops: CDR1 SGDLS, CDR2 YYNGEE. As DNA, the CDR3 is TGTGCCAGCAGCAGGGACGGATCTAATTCACCCCTCCACTTT. Translating gives CASSRDGSNSPLHF.

The chain employs TRBV6-2 or TRBV6-3 and TRBJ1-2, with TRBD1 identical over 9 bases. The CDR3 extends over 16 amino acids. Per germline, CDR1 MNHEY and CDR2 SVGEGT. V was clipped by 7 bases and J by 2 bases; unmatched bases: 11. The DNA for the CDR3 is TGTGCCAGCAACCACTCAGGAGGGACAGGGAACTATGGCTACACCTTC. It specifies CASNHSGGTGNYGYTF.

This clonotype was counted many times. This rearrangement joins TRBV6-2 or TRBV6-3 to TRBJ2-1; 11 bases line up with TRBD2. The CDR3 covers 14 residues. From germline, CDR1 is MNHEY and CDR2 SVGEGT. V shed 7 bases and J 6 bases; nucleotides not matched to a gene: 5. In DNA, the CDR3 is TGTGCCAGCATTGATAGCGGGAGGGCCAATGAGCAGTTCTTC. Protein product: CASIDSGRANEQFF.

Only a few counts were recorded for this clonotype. The chain links TRBV3-1 to TRBJ2-1, with TRBD2 matching over 12 bases. Looked up from germline, CDR1 is LGHDT and CDR2 is YNNKEL (reference sequence). CDR3 length: 16 amino acids. V gave up 2 bases and J gave up 6 bases; unmatched junction bases: 5. The CDR3 loop reads CASSQPSGRASNEQFF. In nucleotides, the CDR3 is TGTGCCAGCAGCCAACCTAGCGGGAGGGCCAGCAATGAGCAGTTCTTC.

This clonotype was detected only a few times. V is TRBV20-1 and J is TRBJ2-1; 8 bases are a match to TRBD1. The germline gives CDR1 DFQATT, CDR2 SNEGSKA (reference sequence). V gave up 8 bases and J gave up 3 bases; unmatched junction bases: 9. The length of the CDR3 is 14 residues. The CDR3: CSSTGVRLYNEQFF. CDR3 coding DNA: TGCAGTTCGACAGGGGTTAGGCTCTACAATGAGCAGTTCTTC.

J is TRBJ2-7 and V is TRBV5-6; D perhaps matches TRBD2 (7 bases). Deletions cut 7 bases from V and 3 bases from J, with 14 bases between. The germline V gene encodes CDR1 SGHDT and CDR2 YYEEEE. The CDR3 sequence is 13 residues long. The CDR3 DNA reads TGTGCCAGCGGCCTTAGGGGGGGCTACGAGCAGTACTTC. Its translation is CASGLRGGYEQYF.

This clonotype came up a few times. This sequence joins TRBV27 and TRBJ2-3; perhaps TRBD2 as D (6 bases). Germline V gene lookup returns CDR1 MNHEY and CDR2 SMNVEV (reference sequence). The CDR3 contains 15 residues. V was cut by 10 bases and J by 1 base, with 18 bases left in between. The CDR3 nucleotides read TGTGCCACTTCTCCACATTGGGGGGGCACAGATACGCAGTATTTT. This codes for CATSPHWGGTDTQYF.